The 12 T cell receptor beta chains presented below share a single source sample, sequenced in a study of blood T cell repertoires in COVID-19. Repertoires were generated with immunoSEQ multiplex PCR, while TCRdb's copy carries only in-frame clones and drops some. The sample has 20,000 to 30,000 clones, approximately 90% seen once; the top ten hold around 2.8%. The sample taken for sequencing was peripheral blood. The receptor set was obtained from a human donor in a cohort sampled during active COVID-19.

This chain connects TRBV6-6 to TRBJ1-5, with no clear D. The CDR3 covers 16 residues. V dropped 6 bases and J dropped 3 bases, with 18 bases sitting between them. Germline lookup yields CDR1 MNHNY and CDR2 SVGAGI (reference sequence). The CDR3 protein is CASSPLQRSSNQPQHF. The CDR3 coding sequence is TGTGCCAGCAGCCCTTTACAGCGGTCTTCCAATCAGCCCCAGCATTTT.

V gene TRBV5-1 combines with J gene TRBJ1-2, with a weak D call TRBD1 (6 bases). The CDR3 sequence is 15 residues long. V shed 4 bases and J shed 4 bases, with 17 bases lying between them. CDR1 and CDR2 from the germline V gene are SGHRS and YFSETQ. The CDR3 coding sequence is TGCGCCAGCAGCCTAAACGCGGACAGATTCTATGGCTACACCTTC. It codes for CASSLNADRFYGYTF.

The V and J genes are TRBV19 and TRBJ1-2, with TRBD1 matching over 8 bases. CDR3 length: 14 amino acids. The junction had 6 bases not matched to a gene; V was cut back by 4 bases and J by 5 bases. Germline CDR1 is LNHDA and CDR2 is SQIVND (reference sequence). Here the CDR3 DNA reads TGTGCCAGTAGTACCACGACAGGGGCATATGGCTACACCTTC. Its translation: CASSTTTGAYGYTF.

The chain combines TRBV6-5 with TRBJ2-7; D is undetermined. Deletions cut 5 bases from V and 6 bases from J, with 8 bases between. This CDR3 region has 11 residues. Germline lookup yields CDR1 MNHEY and CDR2 SVGAGI. The CDR3 coding sequence is TGTGCCAGCAGTCAAATGTCCGAGCAGTACGTC. Translating it yields CASSQMSEQYV.

This chain joins TRBV3-1 (or the pseudogene TRBV3-2) and TRBJ2-3; 8 bases map to TRBD2. V lost 2 bases to trimming and J lost 5 bases; unmatched junction nucleotides: 6. Germline V gene lookup returns CDR1 LGHDT and CDR2 YNNKEL (reference sequence). The CDR3 spans 15 residues. In DNA form, the CDR3 reads TGTGCCAGCAGCCAACGGGGGGGCCCAGGAGATACGCAGTATTTT. Amino acid sequence: CASSQRGGPGDTQYF.

V and J are TRBV15 and TRBJ2-5; a possible D gene is TRBD2 (5 bases). Germline CDR1 reads LNHNV; CDR2 reads YYDKDF (reference sequence). Trimming shortened V by 5 bases and J by 4 bases, and 14 bases separated the two germline ends. The CDR3 loop spans 14 amino acids. The CDR3 region has the DNA TGTGCCACCAGCGGCGAGCCGGGGAGAGAGACCCAGTACTTC. As protein: CATSGEPGRETQYF.

About this clone: At one end the junction does not follow the germline gene, possibly because of a read error. The chain uses TRBV6-1 and TRBJ1-6; 10 nucleotides line up with TRBD1. The CDR3 runs to 13 residues. Germline lookup yields CDR1 MNHNS and CDR2 SASEGT. The CDR3 DNA is TGTGCCAGCAGTGAAGCGTGGGGGGGACAGGGGACGTTT. Protein: CASSEAWGGQGTF.

The J gene is TRBJ2-2, the V gene TRBV27; D is possibly TRBD1 (6 bases). The CDR3 contains 14 residues. The V end was cut by 6 bases, the J end by 4 bases, with 12 bases between. Germline CDR1 is MNHEY and CDR2 is SMNVEV (reference sequence). CDR3 DNA: TGTGCCAGCAGGGGGGCGCCGGGCACCGGGGAGCTGTTTTTT. The encoded protein is CASRGAPGTGELFF.

The chain combines TRBV4-1 with TRBJ1-5; D is possibly TRBD1 (6 bases). Trimming left V 0 bases short and J 5 bases short, with 11 bases between. The CDR3 has 15 amino acids. Germline lookup yields CDR1 MGHRA and CDR2 YSYEKL. The CDR3 reads CASSQDEKGDQPQHF. DNA for the CDR3: TGCGCCAGCAGCCAAGATGAAAAGGGGGATCAGCCCCAGCATTTT.

The chain is built from TRBV21-1 and TRBJ1-1. TRBV21-1 is a pseudogene segment. This CDR3 comprises 16 residues. The DNA for the CDR3 is TGTGCCAGCAGCAATGGGGGGAGCCCCCCGAACACTGAAGCTTTCTTT. Translating gives CASSNGGSPPNTEAFF.

The gene calls are TRBV6-6 and TRBJ2-5, with D perhaps matching TRBD2 (5 bases). V lost 5 bases, J lost 7 bases, and 14 bases lay in between. The CDR3 runs 13 residues. Per the germline V gene, CDR1 is MNHNY and CDR2 is SVGAGI (reference sequence). The CDR3 loop is CASSHGEYGTQYF. The CDR3 nucleotides read TGTGCCAGCAGTCATGGGGAGTACGGGACCCAGTACTTC.

This chain joins TRBV2 and TRBJ2-1; 9 bases align to TRBD1. The V gene's germline CDR1 is SNHLY and CDR2 FYNNEI. There are 14 residues in the CDR3. V lost 5 bases, J lost 7 bases, and 6 bases stayed unmatched. This CDR3 is CASSTGGAGNEQFF. The CDR3 region has the DNA TGTGCCAGCAGTACAGGGGGCGCCGGGAATGAGCAGTTCTTC. The full variable domain, its missing parts supplied by reference TRBV2 and TRBJ2-1, is EPEVTQTPSHQVTQMGQEVILRCVPISNHLYFYWYRQILGQKVEFLVSFYNNEISEKSEIFDDQFSVERPDGSNFTLKIRSTKLEDSAMYFCASSTGGAGNEQFFGPGTRLTVL.